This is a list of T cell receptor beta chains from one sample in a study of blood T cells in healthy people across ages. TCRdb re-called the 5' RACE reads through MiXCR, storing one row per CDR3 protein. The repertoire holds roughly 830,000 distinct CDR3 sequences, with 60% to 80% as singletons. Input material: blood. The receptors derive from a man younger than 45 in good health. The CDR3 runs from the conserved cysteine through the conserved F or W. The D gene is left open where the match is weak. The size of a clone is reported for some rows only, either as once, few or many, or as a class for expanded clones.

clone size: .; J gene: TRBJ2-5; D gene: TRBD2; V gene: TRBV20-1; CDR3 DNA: TGCAGTGCTCAGCTACCGGGACTAGCGGGGGGGCATGAGCAGTACTTC; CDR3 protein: CSAQLPGLAGGHEQYF
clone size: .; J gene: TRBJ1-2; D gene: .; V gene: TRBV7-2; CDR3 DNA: TGTGCCAGCAGCTTAGGTGGCTTAGGGGGTGGCTACACCTTC; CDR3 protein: CASSLGGLGGGYTF
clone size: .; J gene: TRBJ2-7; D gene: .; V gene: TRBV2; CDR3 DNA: TGTGCCAGCCCCAGAGGGACCGACACTACCTACGAGCAGTACTTC; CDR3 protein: CASPRGTDTTYEQYF
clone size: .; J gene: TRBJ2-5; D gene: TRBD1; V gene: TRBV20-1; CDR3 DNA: TGCAGTGCTACCCCTGGACAGGGGGCCCAAGAGACCCAGTACTTC; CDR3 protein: CSATPGQGAQETQYF
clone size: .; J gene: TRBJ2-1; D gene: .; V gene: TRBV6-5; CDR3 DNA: TGTGCCAGCAGGACGGGGGCCTACGAGCAGTTCTTC; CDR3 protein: CASRTGAYEQFF
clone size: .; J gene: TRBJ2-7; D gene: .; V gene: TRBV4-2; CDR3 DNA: TGTGCCAGCAGCCCCGAGCCGGGCAGGGGCTACGAGCAGTACTTC; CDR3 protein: CASSPEPGRGYEQYF
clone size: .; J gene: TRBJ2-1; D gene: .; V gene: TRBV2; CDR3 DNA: TGTGCCAGCAGTGACTTGCCTTCAACTGAGCAGTTCTTC; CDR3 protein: CASSDLPSTEQFF
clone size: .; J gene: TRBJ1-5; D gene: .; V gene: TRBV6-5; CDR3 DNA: TGTGCCAGCAGTTACTCGAGAGGCGGAGGCAATCAGCCCCAGCATTTT; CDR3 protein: CASSYSRGGGNQPQHF
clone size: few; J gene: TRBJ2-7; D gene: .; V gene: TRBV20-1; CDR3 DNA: TGCAGTGCTAGAGTCTCCAGGGGATACGAGCAGTACTTC; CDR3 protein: CSARVSRGYEQYF
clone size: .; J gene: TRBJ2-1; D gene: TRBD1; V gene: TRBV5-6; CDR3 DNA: TGTGCCAGCAGCTTACAGGGGGCTTGGTCCTACAATGAGCAGTTCTTC; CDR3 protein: CASSLQGAWSYNEQFF
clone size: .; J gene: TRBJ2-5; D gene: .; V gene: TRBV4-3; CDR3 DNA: TGCGCCAGCAGCCAGCTAGCGTTTAAAGAGACCCAGTACTTC; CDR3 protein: CASSQLAFKETQYF
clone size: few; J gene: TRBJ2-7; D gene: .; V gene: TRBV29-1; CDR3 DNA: TGCAGCGTTGAAGAGGGCCACTACGAGCAGTACTTC; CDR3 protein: CSVEEGHYEQYF
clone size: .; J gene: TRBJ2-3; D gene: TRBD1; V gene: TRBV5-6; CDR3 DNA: TGTGCCAGCAGCTTGAAGGGACAGGGGCTTCCCGGGGATACGCAGTATTTT; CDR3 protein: CASSLKGQGLPGDTQYF
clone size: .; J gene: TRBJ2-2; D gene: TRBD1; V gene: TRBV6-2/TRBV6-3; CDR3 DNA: TGTGCCAGCAGTTACCACAGGGACAGGGCTTACACCGGGGAGCTGTTTTTT; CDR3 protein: CASSYHRDRAYTGELFF
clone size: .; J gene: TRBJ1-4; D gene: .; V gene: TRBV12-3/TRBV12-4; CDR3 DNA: TGTGCCAGCAGTTGGGGAGTAAATGAAAAACTGTTTTTT; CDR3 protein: CASSWGVNEKLFF
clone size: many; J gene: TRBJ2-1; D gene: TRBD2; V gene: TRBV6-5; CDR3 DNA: TGTGCCAGCAGTTACTCGTCTAGCGGGGCATACAATGAGCAGTTCTTC; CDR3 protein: CASSYSSSGAYNEQFF
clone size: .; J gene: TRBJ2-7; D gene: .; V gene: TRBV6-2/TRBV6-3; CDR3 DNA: TGTGCCAGCAGTGACGGCCGGAGGTACGAGCAGTACTTC; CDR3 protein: CASSDGRRYEQYF
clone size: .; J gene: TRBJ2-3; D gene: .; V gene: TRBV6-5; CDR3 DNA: TGTGCCAGCTCGGGACCCACAGATACGCAGTATTTT; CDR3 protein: CASSGPTDTQYF
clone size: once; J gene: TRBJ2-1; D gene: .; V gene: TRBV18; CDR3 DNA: TGTGCCAGCTCCCAAAACGGCGGCCGTCCCGATGAGCAGTTCTTC; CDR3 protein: CASSQNGGRPDEQFF
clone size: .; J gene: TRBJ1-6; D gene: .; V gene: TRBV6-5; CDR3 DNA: TGTGCCAGCAGTTACTCGAATTCACCCCTCCACTTT; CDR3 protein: CASSYSNSPLHF
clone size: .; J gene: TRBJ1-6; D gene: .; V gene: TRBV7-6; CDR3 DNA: TGTGCCAGCAGCCCGGCCGGGGGGAATTCACCCCTCCACTTT; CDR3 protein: CASSPAGGNSPLHF
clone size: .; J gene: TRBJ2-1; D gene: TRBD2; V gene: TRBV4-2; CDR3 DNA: TGTGCCAGCAGCCCTCAATCGACTAGCGGGGGTGGTAATGAGCAGTTCTTC; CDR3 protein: CASSPQSTSGGGNEQFF
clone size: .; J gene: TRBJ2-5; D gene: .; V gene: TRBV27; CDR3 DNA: TGTGCCAGCAGCACGACAAGGCTCCAAGAGACCCAGTACTTC; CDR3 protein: CASSTTRLQETQYF
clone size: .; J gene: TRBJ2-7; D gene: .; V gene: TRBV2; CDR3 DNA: TGTGCCATAAACCGAGACCTCACCCCCTACGAGCAGTACTTC; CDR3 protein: CAINRDLTPYEQYF
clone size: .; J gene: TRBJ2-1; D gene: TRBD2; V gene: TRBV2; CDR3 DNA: TGTGCCAGCAGCTACGAGCGGGGGGGTAGCTCCTACAATGAGCAGTTCTTC; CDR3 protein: CASSYERGGSSYNEQFF
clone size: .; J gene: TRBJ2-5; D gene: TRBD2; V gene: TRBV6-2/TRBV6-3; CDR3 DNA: TGTGCCAGCTGCCCCGGGACTAGCCTACAAGAGACCCAGTACTTC; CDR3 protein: CASCPGTSLQETQYF
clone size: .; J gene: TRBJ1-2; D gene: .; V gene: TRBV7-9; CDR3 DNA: TGTGCCAGCAGCTTAGGGACAGCGGGAGGCTACACCTTC; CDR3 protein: CASSLGTAGGYTF
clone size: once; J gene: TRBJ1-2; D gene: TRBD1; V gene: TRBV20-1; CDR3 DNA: TGCAGTGCTCGAGATGAACAGGGGAGGACGGTCGGCTATGGCTACACCTTC; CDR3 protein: CSARDEQGRTVGYGYTF
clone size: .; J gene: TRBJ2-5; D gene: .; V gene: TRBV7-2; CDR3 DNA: TGTGCCAGCAGCCCCAATGGGGGCGCCAACCAAGAGACCCAGTACTTC; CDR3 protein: CASSPNGGANQETQYF
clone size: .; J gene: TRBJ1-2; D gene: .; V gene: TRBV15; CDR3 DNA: TGTGCCACCAGCGTCACAAGAAACTATGGCTACACCTTC; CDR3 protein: CATSVTRNYGYTF
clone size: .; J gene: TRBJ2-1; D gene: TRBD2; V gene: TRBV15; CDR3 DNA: TGTGCCACCAGCAGAGACAGGGCTAGCGGCTACAATGAGCAGTTCTTC; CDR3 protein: CATSRDRASGYNEQFF
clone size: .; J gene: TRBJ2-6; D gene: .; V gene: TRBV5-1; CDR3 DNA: TGCGCCAGCAGCTTTAGTGTAAGCTCTGGGGCCAACGTCCTGACTTTC; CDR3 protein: CASSFSVSSGANVLTF
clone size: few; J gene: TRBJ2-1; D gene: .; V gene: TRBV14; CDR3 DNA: TGTGCCAGCAGCCAAGAGGGATGGTCGTACAATGAGCAGTTCTTC; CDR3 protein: CASSQEGWSYNEQFF
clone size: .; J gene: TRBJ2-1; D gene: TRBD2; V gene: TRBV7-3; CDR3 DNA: TGTGCCAGCAGCCCAACTAGCGGGCTGAATGAGCAGTTCTTC; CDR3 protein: CASSPTSGLNEQFF
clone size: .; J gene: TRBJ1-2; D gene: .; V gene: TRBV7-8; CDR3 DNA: TGTGCCAGCAGCTTAGGGTCACCTAACTATGGCTACACCTTC; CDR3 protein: CASSLGSPNYGYTF
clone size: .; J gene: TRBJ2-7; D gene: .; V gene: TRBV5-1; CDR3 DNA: TGCGCCAGCAGTCAGGGGCCGAGCTCCTACGAGCAGTACTTC; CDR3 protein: CASSQGPSSYEQYF
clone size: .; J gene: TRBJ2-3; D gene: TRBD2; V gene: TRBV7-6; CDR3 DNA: TGTGCCAGCAGCTTTCGAAGCGGGGGGGCCGCAGATACGCAGTATTTT; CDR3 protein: CASSFRSGGAADTQYF
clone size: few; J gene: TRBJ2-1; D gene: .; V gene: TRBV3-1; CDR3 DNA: TGTGCCAGCAGCCCCGAGGGGAATGAGCAGTTCTTC; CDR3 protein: CASSPEGNEQFF
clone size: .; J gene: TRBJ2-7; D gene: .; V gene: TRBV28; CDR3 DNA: TGTGCCACTACCGTGGTTAGGGGTGAGTACGAGCAGTACTTC; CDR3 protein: CATTVVRGEYEQYF
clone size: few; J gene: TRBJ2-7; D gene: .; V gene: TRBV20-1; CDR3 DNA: TGCAGTGCTAGAGATCAGGGAGGCTACGAGCAGTACTTC; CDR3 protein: CSARDQGGYEQYF
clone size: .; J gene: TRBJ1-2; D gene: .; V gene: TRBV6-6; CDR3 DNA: TGTGCCAGCAGTCGACAGGTTGGGGCTAACTATGGCTACACCTTC; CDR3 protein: CASSRQVGANYGYTF
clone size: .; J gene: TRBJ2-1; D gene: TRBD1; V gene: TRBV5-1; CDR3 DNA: TGCGCCAGCAGCAGACAGGGTGAGCAGTTCTTC; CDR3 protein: CASSRQGEQFF
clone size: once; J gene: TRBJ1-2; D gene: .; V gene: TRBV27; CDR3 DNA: TGTGCCAGCAGTTTATTTCCAGGGCTTATTGGAGGCTACACCTTC; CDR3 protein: CASSLFPGLIGGYTF
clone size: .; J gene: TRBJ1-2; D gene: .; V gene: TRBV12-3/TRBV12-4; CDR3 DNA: TGTGCCAGCAGTGGCGGGGTCTATGGCTACACCTTC; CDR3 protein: CASSGGVYGYTF
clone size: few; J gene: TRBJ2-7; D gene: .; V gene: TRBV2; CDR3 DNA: TGTGCCAGCAGTCCGGGACACAACACCTACGAGCAGTACTTC; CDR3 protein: CASSPGHNTYEQYF